This paragraph covers one T cell receptor beta chain sequence. This sample was included in a study of OX40 agonist ivuxolimab in advanced cancers. Sequencing used immunoSEQ multiplex PCR; TCRdb keeps in-frame clones, though not all of them. Of approximately 77,000 clones detected, roughly 92% appear once; the ten largest clones hold around 4.9%. CDR3 length equals 14 residues. Looked up from germline, CDR1 is LNHDA and CDR2 is SQIVND (reference sequence). Trimming shortened V by 3 bases and J by 0 bases, and 8 bases separated the two germline ends. The sample here was CD4+ or CD8+ T cells sorted from blood, taken in a trial of the OX40 agonist ivuxolimab. This chain uses TRBV19 with TRBJ1-1; D may be TRBD1 (5 bases). The sequence derives from an adult with an advanced solid tumor such as melanoma, head and neck, liver or kidney cancer. CDR3 coding DNA: TGTGCCAGTAGTATCGGGACTGTGAACACTGAAGCTTTCTTT. Protein product: CASSIGTVNTEAFF. The full variable domain, in which reference TRBV19 and TRBJ1-1 provide the parts outside the CDR3, is DGGITQSPKYLFRKEGQNVTLSCEQNLNHDAMYWYRQDPGQGLRLIYYSQIVNDFQKGDIAEGYSVSREKKESFPLTVTSAQKNPTAFYLCASSIGTVNTEAFFGQGTRLTVV.